The 17 T cell receptor beta chains below were found in one sample sequenced in a study of blood T cell repertoires in COVID-19. The assay was immunoSEQ multiplex PCR, and TCRdb's table has in-frame clones only and misses some. The sample consists of under 500,000 clones, 85% to 90% of them appearing once. The sequenced material came from PBMCs or T cells enriched from blood (not recorded which). Every receptor here comes from a man aged 25 to 40 who had recovered from COVID-19.

This clone was seen more than once but under ten times. The V gene is TRBV7-9, the J gene TRBJ2-5; weak D call: TRBD2 (5 bases). With 5 bases removed from V and 5 bases from J, the gap between germline ends came to 24 bases. This CDR3 is built from 17 residues. Germline V gives CDR1 SEHNR, CDR2 FQNEAQ (reference sequence). CDR3 coding DNA: TGTGCCAGCAGCCCCCCGTCCGCTAGCATTTATGTGGAGACCCAGTACTTC. This encodes CASSPPSASIYVETQYF. Full variable domain (remainder filled in from reference TRBV7-9 and TRBJ2-5): DTGVSQNPRHKITKRGQNVTFRCDPISEHNRLYWYRQTLGQGPEFLTYFQNEAQLEKSRLLSDRFSAERPKGSFSTLEIQRTEQGDSAMYLCASSPPSASIYVETQYFGPGTRLLVL.

The chain links TRBV19 to TRBJ2-2, with 9 nucleotides matching TRBD1. CDR1 and CDR2 from the germline V gene are LNHDA and SQIVND (reference sequence). V gave up 5 bases and J gave up 4 bases; unmatched junction bases: 5. CDR3 length: 15 amino acids. The CDR3 DNA sequence: TGTGCCAGTAGTTTCAAGGACAGGGGCACCGGGGAGCTGTTTTTT. This sequence encodes CASSFKDRGTGELFF.

The rearrangement joins TRBV2 to TRBJ2-3; 7 positions match TRBD1. The ends lost 2 bases at V and 4 bases at J; junction bases unmatched: 12. The CDR3 is 17 amino acids. Germline V gene sequence: CDR1 SNHLY, CDR2 FYNNEI. CDR3 amino acids: CASSEHGGQDAADTQYF. The DNA for the CDR3 is TGTGCCAGCAGTGAACATGGAGGACAGGACGCTGCAGATACGCAGTATTTT.

The chain has TRBV28 and TRBJ1-1; 8 nucleotides line up with TRBD1. The CDR3 loop spans 16 amino acids. Germline V CDR1 and CDR2: MDHEN, SYDVKM. V trimming: 3 bases; J trimming: 0 bases; junction bases outside the gene matches: 6. The chain's CDR3 is CASSFGQGEMNTEAFF. The CDR3 bases are TGTGCCAGCAGTTTCGGACAGGGCGAGATGAACACTGAAGCTTTCTTT.

The CDR3, as DNA: TGTGCCAGCAGTCTACCCCCGGGACAGGGAGACTATGGCTACACCTTC. Encoded protein: CASSLPPGQGDYGYTF. The J gene is TRBJ1-2, the V gene TRBV28; 9 bases are a match to TRBD1. The CDR3 is made up of 16 amino acids. The germline CDR1 and CDR2 sequences are MDHEN and SYDVKM. The J segment lost 3 bases and the V segment lost 5 bases, leaving 10 bases of the junction unmatched.

The V gene is TRBV28, the J gene TRBJ2-1, with 8 bases aligning to TRBD2. This CDR3 is 13 amino acids long. Germline V gene data show CDR1 as MDHEN and CDR2 as SYDVKM. V was clipped by 1 base and J by 7 bases; unmatched bases: 0. The CDR3 reads CASSLSGGNEQFF. The DNA of the CDR3 is TGTGCCAGCAGTTTATCGGGGGGGAATGAGCAGTTCTTC.

The J gene is TRBJ1-2, the V gene TRBV27; no firm D call. V gave up 5 bases and J gave up 3 bases, with 19 bases separating them. This CDR3 has 16 amino acids. The germline gives CDR1 MNHEY, CDR2 SMNVEV (reference sequence). The CDR3 bases are TGTGCCAGCAGTCCTTCCTCTACTCTAGGTGACTATGGCTACACCTTC. Encoded protein: CASSPSSTLGDYGYTF.

This clone was seen a few times. The J gene is TRBJ1-5, the V gene TRBV4-2, with TRBD1 matching over 10 bases. The germline V gene has CDR1 LGHNA and CDR2 YNFKEQ. Trimming removed 4 bases from V and 3 bases from J; junction bases left unmatched: 3. The CDR3 extends over 15 amino acids. CDR3 residues: CASSPGQGTNQPQHF. The DNA of the CDR3 is TGTGCCAGCAGCCCGGGACAGGGGACCAATCAGCCCCAGCATTTT.

CDR3 protein: CASSTYTGEYEQYF. The CDR3, as DNA: TGTGCCAGCAGCACATATACAGGGGAGTACGAGCAGTACTTC. The genes are TRBV13 and TRBJ2-7; 7 bases line up with TRBD1. With V trimmed by 5 bases and J by 4 bases, 8 bases remained unmatched. The CDR3 consists of 14 residues. CDR1 is PRHDT, CDR2 FYEKMQ, per germline (reference sequence). Variable domain in full (rest from reference TRBV13 and TRBJ2-7): AAGVIQSPRHLIKEKRETATLKCYPIPRHDTVYWYQQGPGQDPQFLISFYEKMQSDKGSIPDRFSAQQFSDYHSELNMSSLELGDSALYFCASSTYTGEYEQYFGPGTRLTVT.

V gene TRBV27 combines with J gene TRBJ2-7, with 11 bases fitting TRBD2. This CDR3 is 15 amino acids long. The junction had 2 bases not matched to a gene; V was cut back by 4 bases and J by 0 bases. The germline V gene encodes CDR1 MNHEY and CDR2 SMNVEV (reference sequence). The CDR3 here is CASSSGLADSYEQYF. The CDR3 nucleotides read TGTGCCAGCAGTTCGGGACTAGCGGACTCCTACGAGCAGTACTTC.

V and J are TRBV9 and TRBJ1-4; D unclear. Between the trimmed V and J ends, which lost 0 bases and 10 bases, there was a span of 13 bases. The CDR3 totals 14 residues. CDR1 and CDR2 from the germline V gene are SGDLS and YYNGEE. Here the CDR3 reads CASSVVKEGGKLFF. The CDR3 DNA sequence: TGTGCCAGCAGCGTAGTAAAAGAGGGAGGAAAACTGTTTTTT. Full variable domain (outside the CDR3, taken from reference TRBV9 and TRBJ1-4): DSGVTQTPKHLITATGQRVTLRCSPRSGDLSVYWYQQSLDQGLQFLIQYYNGEERAKGNILERFSAQQFPDLHSELNLSSLELGDSALYFCASSVVKEGGKLFFGSGTQLSVL.

The chain combines TRBV7-8 with TRBJ2-5; possibly TRBD2 for D (6 bases). V lost 1 base, J lost 1 base, and 10 bases lay in between. The CDR3 covers 15 residues. From germline, CDR1 is SGHVS and CDR2 FQNEAQ. The CDR3 coding sequence is TGTGCCAGCAGCTTAGGCGGGGTTTCCCAAGAGACCCAGTACTTC. This codes for CASSLGGVSQETQYF.

The J gene is TRBJ2-3, the V gene TRBV5-1, with 9 positions matching TRBD1. The ends lost 4 bases at V and 0 bases at J; junction bases unmatched: 3. CDR1 is SGHRS and CDR2 is YFSETQ in the germline V gene. The CDR3 extends over 15 amino acids. In nucleotides, the CDR3 is TGCGCCAGCAGCGCCGGGACAGGGAGCACAGATACGCAGTATTTT. Encoded protein: CASSAGTGSTDTQYF.

This clone has a single count. The chain is built from TRBV27 and TRBJ1-4, with 8 nucleotides matching TRBD1. With V trimmed by 6 bases and J by 6 bases, 6 bases remained unmatched. The germline CDR1 and CDR2 sequences are MNHEY and SMNVEV (reference sequence). The CDR3 runs 14 residues. CDR3 sequence: CASRFTGGDEKLFF. The DNA for the CDR3 is TGTGCCAGCAGATTCACAGGGGGGGATGAAAAACTGTTTTTT.

The chain recombines TRBV11-2 with TRBJ1-2; D perhaps matches TRBD1 (6 bases). The CDR3 totals 13 residues. V lost 7 bases and J 4 bases, leaving 13 bases between the germline ends. CDR1 SGHAT and CDR2 FQNNGV come from the germline V gene. In nucleotides, the CDR3 is TGTGCCAGCACCCCGGGGGGCGGCTATGGCTACACCTTC. Protein sequence: CASTPGGGYGYTF. Filled out from reference TRBV11-2 and TRBJ1-2, the complete variable domain reads EAGVAQSPRYKIIEKRQSVAFWCNPISGHATLYWYQQILGQGPKLLIQFQNNGVVDDSQLPKDRFSAERLKGVDSTLKIQPAKLEDSAVYLCASTPGGGYGYTFGSGTRLTVV.

This clone showed up just once. The chain carries TRBV5-1 and TRBJ1-4; D might be TRBD1 (5 bases). V lost 4 bases to trimming and J lost 6 bases, with 13 bases between them. The CDR3 is 14 amino acids. Germline CDR1 SGHRS, CDR2 YFSETQ. In nucleotides, the CDR3 is TGCGCCAGCAGCATCCGGGCGGGGGATGAAAAACTGTTTTTT. Translated, it gives CASSIRAGDEKLFF.

This clone came up once. The genes are TRBV10-1 and TRBJ2-3; TRBD2 agrees at 7 bases. CDR1 is WNHNN and CDR2 is SYGVQD in the germline V gene (reference sequence). There are 15 residues in the CDR3. J was trimmed by 1 base and V by 5 bases; bases with no gene match: 6. CDR3 protein: CASSSGTLGTDTQYF. The CDR3 coding sequence is TGCGCCAGCAGTAGCGGGACTTTGGGCACAGATACGCAGTATTTT.